What follows are 29 T cell receptor beta chains derived from one specimen sequenced in a study of human T cells and chemical hapten exposure. TCRdb reanalysed the RACE reads using MiXCR and keeps one entry per CDR3 protein. The data contain 330,000 or so distinct CDR3 sequences, about 6% of them singletons. Time point given: patch test 2, 6 weeks after DPC sensitization. The treatment here: therapeutic diphenylcyclopropenone sensitization with weekly scalp DPC. Source: whole blood, taken in connection with sensitization to the hapten diphenylcyclopropenone (DPC). The receptors were sampled from a woman in her late teens or twenties with alopecia areata. Some clones in this sample may be carry-over from other donors' samples.

This clonotype was seen more than once but under ten times. CDR3: CASSLLEGTPDSPLHF. DNA of the CDR3: TGTGCCAGCAGCCTTTTGGAGGGGACTCCCGATTCACCCCTCCACTTT. The genes are TRBV4-2 and TRBJ1-6; D may be TRBD1 (5 bases). The CDR3 contains 16 residues. Germline V lookup: CDR1 LGHNA, CDR2 YNFKEQ. V was clipped by 4 bases and J by 8 bases, with 18 bases between them.

This clonotype has at least ten counts. The V call is TRBV14, the J call TRBJ1-2, with D unresolved. CDR1 SGHDN and CDR2 FVKESK come from the germline V gene. The CDR3 has 12 amino acids. V was shortened by 0 bases and J by 7 bases, with 6 bases between the two germline ends. CDR3 nucleotides: TGTGCCAGCAGCCAAGAATCAGTTGGCTACACCTTC. It encodes CASSQESVGYTF.

This clonotype has only a few counts. The chain is built from TRBV5-1 and TRBJ2-7, with D perhaps TRBD1 (6 bases). This CDR3 has 13 amino acids. Trimming shortened V by 3 bases and J by 6 bases, and 13 bases separated the two germline ends. Germline V CDR1 and CDR2: SGHRS, YFSETQ. The CDR3 loop reads CASSSNRVGEQYF. As DNA, the CDR3 is TGCGCCAGCAGCTCAAACAGGGTCGGCGAGCAGTACTTC.

The genes are TRBV11-1 and TRBJ2-1; maybe TRBD2 (6 bases). This CDR3 contains 14 residues. The germline V and J ends were trimmed by 6 bases and 8 bases, with 17 bases remaining between them. Germline V gives CDR1 SGHAT, CDR2 FQDESV (reference sequence). The CDR3 bases are TGTGCCAGCAGAACGTGGGGGGAGCAAGATGAGCAGTTCTTC. Translated, it gives CASRTWGEQDEQFF.

This clonotype was detected only a few times. J is TRBJ1-4 and V is TRBV5-1; D gene uncertain. The CDR3 spans 19 residues. CDR1 is SGHRS, CDR2 YFSETQ, per germline. V lost 1 base and J lost 0, with 19 bases in between. The CDR3 nucleotides read TGCGCCAGCAGCTTGCGGCTCGTAGGTTTCGATTCAACTAATGAAAAACTGTTTTTT. Encoded protein: CASSLRLVGFDSTNEKLFF.

The chain links TRBV18 to TRBJ2-7, with 7 nucleotides matching TRBD1. CDR1 and CDR2 (germline): KGHSH, LQKENI. This CDR3 contains 14 residues. V lost 0 bases, J lost 9 bases, and 8 bases stayed unmatched. CDR3 loop: CASSPPDRVGAQYF. DNA of the CDR3: TGTGCCAGCTCACCACCCGACAGGGTAGGAGCGCAGTACTTC. The full variable domain, completed using reference TRBV18 and TRBJ2-7, is NAGVMQNPRHLVRRRGQEARLRCSPMKGHSHVYWYRQLPEEGLKFMVYLQKENIIDESGMPKERFSAEFPKEGPSILRIQQVVRGDSAAYFCASSPPDRVGAQYFGPGTRLTVT.

This clonotype came up a few times. This chain links TRBV24-1 with TRBJ2-3; D could derive from TRBD1 or TRBD2 (5 bases each). V lost 5 bases and J 4 bases, leaving 15 bases between the germline ends. The CDR3 length is 15 residues. The germline CDR1 and CDR2 sequences are KGHDR and SFDVKD. CDR3 DNA: TGTGCCACCAGTGCCAAGGGGAGTTGGTCAGATACGCAGTATTTT. Protein: CATSAKGSWSDTQYF.

This clonotype turned up a few times. The CDR3 region has the DNA TGCGCCAGCAGCCCCGGTGCCATTTATAATTCACCCCTCCACTTT. This sequence encodes CASSPGAIYNSPLHF. The rearrangement uses TRBV5-1 and TRBJ1-6; D unclear. CDR1 SGHRS and CDR2 YFSETQ come from the germline V gene. This CDR3 contains 15 residues. Deletions cut 4 bases from V and 4 bases from J, with 12 bases between.

This clonotype was detected many times. The rearrangement uses TRBV12-3 or TRBV12-4 and TRBJ2-7; weak D call: TRBD2 (5 bases). V was pared by 11 bases and J by 1 base, with 15 bases between. This CDR3 spans 13 amino acids. As DNA, the CDR3 is TGTGCCTCCGGCCGGGGTGTTTCCTACGAGCAGTACTTC. It yields the protein CASGRGVSYEQYF.

V and J are TRBV6-2 or TRBV6-3 and TRBJ2-1; TRBD1 is a possible D gene (5 bases). Between the trimmed V and J ends, which lost 6 bases and 0 bases, there was a span of 9 bases. The CDR3 has 14 residues. Germline lookup yields CDR1 MNHEY and CDR2 SVGEGT. CDR3 nucleotides: TGTGCCAGCAGCATTGACAGCTCCTACAATGAGCAGTTCTTC. It codes for CASSIDSSYNEQFF.

This clonotype has a count of ten or more. The chain employs TRBV7-2 and TRBJ1-1; no reliable D call. The ends were cut back, 1 base at V and 1 base at J, with 7 bases in the middle. The CDR3 totals 14 residues. Germline V gene sequence: CDR1 SGHTA, CDR2 FQGNSA. The CDR3 here is CASSLVAGNTEAFF. CDR3 sequence (DNA): TGTGCCAGCAGCTTAGTGGCAGGGAACACTGAAGCTTTCTTT.

This clonotype was recorded at least ten times. The chain recombines TRBV29-1 with TRBJ1-1; the D is unclear. The germline V and J ends were trimmed by 0 bases and 1 base, with 12 bases remaining between them. CDR1 is SQVTM, CDR2 ANQGSEA, per germline. This CDR3 contains 15 residues. In nucleotides, the CDR3 is TGCAGCGTTGAAGAACGGGCAGTCAAGAACACTGAAGCTTTCTTT. This sequence encodes CSVEERAVKNTEAFF. The full variable domain, its missing parts supplied by reference TRBV29-1 and TRBJ1-1, is SAVISQKPSRDICQRGTSLTIQCQVDSQVTMMFWYRQQPGQSLTLIATANQGSEATYESGFVIDKFPISRPNLTFSTLTVSNMSPEDSSIYLCSVEERAVKNTEAFFGQGTRLTVV.

V usage is TRBV29-1 and J usage is TRBJ1-6; 7 bases match TRBD1. The CDR3 is 17 amino acids. CDR1 is SQVTM and CDR2 is ANQGSEA in the germline V gene. The J segment lost 4 bases and the V segment lost 4 bases, leaving 13 bases of the junction unmatched. CDR3 bases: TGCAGCGTTGCGACAGGGAATCCTCGCAAATATAATTCACCCCTCCACTTT. It specifies CSVATGNPRKYNSPLHF.

The CDR3 spells CASSPTGTSTEAFF. CDR3 nucleotide sequence: TGTGCCAGCAGTCCGACAGGGACGTCGACTGAAGCTTTCTTT. V is TRBV12-3 or TRBV12-4 and J is TRBJ1-1; 7 bases are shared with TRBD1. Trimming cost V 5 bases and J 5 bases; bases outside gene matches: 8. The CDR3 is made up of 14 amino acids.

This clonotype was picked up a small number of times. J is TRBJ2-1 and V is TRBV6-5, with 8 bases that match TRBD2. Trimming cost V 6 bases and J 8 bases; bases outside gene matches: 9. The CDR3 is made up of 14 amino acids. CDR1 and CDR2 from the germline V gene are MNHEY and SVGAGI. CDR3 region: CASSRGGNSYEQFF. The DNA for the CDR3 is TGTGCCAGCAGCCGGGGGGGCAATAGCTATGAGCAGTTCTTC.

The chain is built from TRBV6-5 and TRBJ1-1, with D unclear. Germline CDR1 and CDR2: MNHEY and SVGAGI. The CDR3 runs to 15 residues. Trimming pared 0 bases from V and 6 bases from J, leaving 14 bases between. The CDR3 nucleotides read TGTGCCAGCAGTTACTCCTGGACCGGGGAGGCTGAAGCTTTCTTT. It yields the protein CASSYSWTGEAEAFF.

The sample holds a few counts of this clonotype. The rearrangement uses TRBV11-3 and TRBJ2-1; D unclear. The CDR3 contains 14 residues. Germline-derived CDR1 and CDR2 are SGHNT and YENEEA. The V gene lost 4 bases and the J gene lost 4 bases, with 11 bases spanning the gap. The CDR3 DNA follows: TGTGCCAGCAGCTCGAAGACGGAGTACAATGAGCAGTTCTTC. This codes for CASSSKTEYNEQFF. The full variable domain, rest sourced from reference TRBV11-3 and TRBJ2-1, is EAGVVQSPRYKIIEKKQPVAFWCNPISGHNTLYWYLQNLGQGPELLIRYENEEAVDDSQLPKDRFSAERLKGVDSTLKIQPAELGDSAVYLCASSSKTEYNEQFFGPGTRLTVL.

This clonotype showed up just once. The chain couples TRBV7-6 to TRBJ2-3, with D maybe TRBD2 (7 bases). The V end lost 0 bases, the J end lost 0 bases, and 13 bases lay between the germline ends. Germline lookup yields CDR1 SGHVS and CDR2 FNYEAQ. The CDR3 runs 17 residues. Here the CDR3 reads CASSLAGGGPSTDTQYF. The CDR3 DNA is TGTGCCAGCAGCTTAGCTGGGGGGGGGCCTAGCACAGATACGCAGTATTTT.

This clonotype was counted between two and nine times. This chain joins TRBV4-2 and TRBJ1-3; the D is unclear. CDR3 length: 13 residues. V dropped 10 bases and J dropped 5 bases, with 15 bases sitting between them. Germline CDR1 reads LGHNA; CDR2 reads YNFKEQ. The CDR3 loop is CATSSPGRNTIYF. The CDR3 DNA is TGTGCCACATCGAGTCCGGGTCGAAACACCATATATTTT.

At least ten counts were recorded for this clonotype. The genes are TRBV18 and TRBJ1-5; D is unresolved. V was shortened by 0 bases and J by 3 bases, with 6 bases between the two germline ends. This CDR3 has 14 amino acids. Germline V gives CDR1 KGHSH, CDR2 LQKENI. This CDR3 reads CASSPPDTNQPQHF. DNA for the CDR3: TGTGCCAGCTCACCACCCGACACCAATCAGCCCCAGCATTTT.

This clonotype was counted at least ten times. The rearrangement uses TRBV6-5 and TRBJ1-1, with D possibly matching TRBD1 (5 bases). V lost 0 bases to trimming and J lost 8 bases, with 13 bases between them. Germline assignment: CDR1 MNHEY and CDR2 SVGAGI. The CDR3 is 14 residues long. DNA for the CDR3: TGTGCCAGCAGTTACTCGATGGGGGTACAGGAAGCTTTCTTT. Residues: CASSYSMGVQEAFF.

The table lists this clonotype with a few counts. The rearrangement uses TRBV7-2 and TRBJ2-6; D is unclear. V was cut by 5 bases and J by 4 bases, with 6 bases left in between. This CDR3 is 13 amino acids long. Germline V gives CDR1 SGHTA, CDR2 FQGNSA. CDR3 sequence: CASSPWGANVLTF. CDR3 DNA: TGTGCCAGCAGCCCCTGGGGGGCCAACGTCCTGACTTTC.

This sequence joins TRBV2 and TRBJ2-3, with 8 bases identical to TRBD2. The V gene's germline CDR1 is SNHLY and CDR2 FYNNEI. Losses at the gene ends were 5 bases for V and 5 bases for J; bases not matched to a gene: 9. The CDR3 has 15 residues. CDR3 protein: CASSWSGGPKDTQYF. The CDR3 DNA follows: TGTGCCAGCAGTTGGTCGGGGGGGCCGAAAGATACGCAGTATTTT.

This clonotype was picked up a small number of times. The chain recombines TRBV12-3 or TRBV12-4 with TRBJ2-3; the D is unclear. V shed 3 bases and J shed 0 bases, with 10 bases lying between them. The CDR3 spans 15 residues. The CDR3 sequence: CASSLFEASTDTQYF. The CDR3 nucleotides are TGTGCCAGCAGTTTGTTTGAGGCTAGCACAGATACGCAGTATTTT.

This clonotype was counted a few times. V is TRBV7-9 and J is TRBJ1-1; 7 bases line up with TRBD1. The germline V gene encodes CDR1 SEHNR and CDR2 FQNEAQ (reference sequence). Unmatched junction bases numbered 3, after V lost 3 bases and J lost 8 bases. CDR3 length: 12 amino acids. The CDR3 DNA is TGTGCCAGCAGCTTGGCGACAGGGGAAGCTTTCTTT. It yields the protein CASSLATGEAFF.

The chain combines TRBV13 with TRBJ1-4, with TRBD1 identical over 7 bases. The germline V gene has CDR1 PRHDT and CDR2 FYEKMQ (reference sequence). J was trimmed by 9 bases and V by 5 bases; bases with no gene match: 9. The CDR3 is 14 residues long. CDR3 residues: CASSLTGRDKKLFF. The CDR3 DNA reads as TGTGCCAGCAGCCTGACAGGGCGGGATAAAAAACTGTTTTTT.

This clonotype was detected a few times. The chain couples TRBV6-5 to TRBJ1-2; tentatively, D is TRBD1 (6 bases). Per the germline V gene, CDR1 is MNHEY and CDR2 is SVGAGI. V gave up 0 bases and J gave up 4 bases, with 9 bases separating them. The CDR3 runs 14 residues. CDR3 nucleotide sequence: TGTGCCAGCAGTTACTCGGCAGGGGTCTATGGCTACACCTTC. Its protein product is CASSYSAGVYGYTF.

This clonotype was seen a few times. The rearrangement uses TRBV2 and TRBJ2-7; 11 bases align to TRBD1. V was clipped by 5 bases and J by 2 bases; unmatched bases: 11. Germline V gives CDR1 SNHLY, CDR2 FYNNEI. CDR3 length: 17 amino acids. The CDR3 coding sequence is TGTGCCAGCAGTCAGAAAGTTCCGGGACAGGGGGCCTACGAGCAGTACTTC. It encodes CASSQKVPGQGAYEQYF.

This clonotype was found many times. The chain joins TRBV7-8 to TRBJ1-4; 8 bases are shared with TRBD1. The CDR3 is 15 residues long. V lost 5 bases and J lost 7; bases outside the gene matches: 9. Germline values: CDR1 SGHVS, CDR2 FQNEAQ. Here the CDR3 reads CASSTGQGAGEKLFF. The CDR3 DNA follows: TGTGCCAGCAGCACAGGGCAGGGGGCGGGTGAAAAACTGTTTTTT.